The 11 T cell receptor beta chains in this list originate from one sample, sequenced in a study of shared clonotypes between healthy human individuals. TCRdb's table, derived via immunoSEQ multiplex PCR, lists solely in-frame clones and lacks some. The table lists some 1 million clones, about 75% of them singletons. Sequencing was carried out using memory CD4+ T cells sorted from blood. Stated subset: CD45RA-negative fraction. Source of these receptors: a man between 18 and 35 years old in good health.

V and J are TRBV2 and TRBJ1-4; maybe TRBD1 (5 bases). Germline V lookup: CDR1 SNHLY, CDR2 FYNNEI. Trimming stripped 5 bases from V and 10 bases from J, with 17 bases between. This CDR3 is built from 14 residues. The CDR3 loop reads CASSTGTGVAKLFF. DNA for the CDR3: TGTGCCAGCAGTACCGGGACGGGGGTGGCAAAACTGTTTTTT.

The genes are TRBV30 and TRBJ1-3; D may be TRBD1 (6 bases). Germline lookup yields CDR1 GTSNPN and CDR2 SVGIG (reference sequence). Trimming stripped 0 bases from V and 4 bases from J, with 10 bases between. The CDR3 length is 14 residues. DNA for the CDR3: TGTGCCTGGAGTGTGAGGGGGGGCGGAAACACCATATATTTT. Encoded protein: CAWSVRGGGNTIYF.

This clone has just a few counts. V usage is TRBV7-8 and J usage is TRBJ1-3; the D gene is possibly TRBD1 (5 bases). V lost 2 bases, J lost 0 bases, and 11 bases lay in between. This CDR3 has 16 amino acids. Germline CDR1 reads SGHVS; CDR2 reads FQNEAQ. CDR3 in amino acids: CASSLMTTGSGNTIYF. The DNA for the CDR3 is TGTGCCAGCAGCTTAATGACCACAGGCTCTGGAAACACCATATATTTT.

The rearrangement uses TRBV5-4 and TRBJ2-7; TRBD2 might be the D (6 bases). This CDR3 is built from 14 residues. Deletions cut 0 bases from V and 3 bases from J, with 10 bases between. CDR1 is SGHNT and CDR2 is YYREEE in the germline V gene (reference sequence). CDR3 loop: CASSLAGENYEQYF. The CDR3 DNA sequence: TGTGCCAGCAGCTTGGCGGGGGAGAACTACGAGCAGTACTTC.

This chain connects TRBV5-1 to TRBJ1-5; possibly TRBD1 for D (5 bases). Trimming took 2 bases from V and 7 from J, leaving 13 bases between them. The CDR3 is 14 amino acids. CDR1 is SGHRS and CDR2 is YFSETQ in the germline V gene. DNA for the CDR3: TGCGCCAGCAGCTTCTTGGGGGAAGGGCAGCCCCAGCATTTT. Translation gives CASSFLGEGQPQHF.

The chain carries TRBV10-3 and TRBJ2-1; D may be TRBD1 (5 bases). The V end lost 4 bases, the J end lost 6 bases, and 7 bases lay between the germline ends. The CDR3 is 12 residues long. CDR1 is ENHRY and CDR2 is SYGVKD in the germline V gene. The CDR3 region is CAISGRANEQFF. The DNA for the CDR3 is TGTGCCATCAGTGGCAGGGCCAATGAGCAGTTCTTC.

V gene TRBV5-6 combines with J gene TRBJ2-7; D might be TRBD2 (5 bases). CDR3 length: 16 amino acids. Deletions cut 0 bases from V and 2 bases from J, with 15 bases between. Germline CDR1 reads SGHDT; CDR2 reads YYEEEE. CDR3 coding DNA: TGTGCCAGCAGCTTGGTGTCAGCGGATTCCACCTACGAGCAGTACTTC. It translates to CASSLVSADSTYEQYF.

V is TRBV19 and J is TRBJ1-3, with a weak D call TRBD1 (6 bases). Trimming cost V 1 base and J 0 bases, with 10 bases left between them. The CDR3 extends over 16 amino acids. CDR1 is LNHDA, CDR2 SQIVND, per germline (reference sequence). This chain's CDR3 is CASSIVWTASGNTIYF. As DNA, the CDR3 is TGTGCCAGTAGTATAGTCTGGACAGCCTCTGGAAACACCATATATTTT.

This clone has only one observation. The chain couples TRBV10-3 to TRBJ2-7; D may be TRBD2 (6 bases). The CDR3 covers 15 residues. V lost 10 bases to trimming and J lost 1 base, with 20 bases between them. Germline V gene data show CDR1 as ENHRY and CDR2 as SYGVKD. CDR3 bases: TGTGCCACCAATTTCGGGGTAGCGGCTTCCTACGAGCAGTACTTC. This codes for CATNFGVAASYEQYF.

This clone was observed once. V and J are TRBV19 and TRBJ1-2; D not resolved. V was trimmed by 4 bases and J by 4 bases, leaving 10 bases between them. The CDR3 sequence is 13 residues long. Germline V CDR1 and CDR2: LNHDA, SQIVND (reference sequence). The CDR3 DNA sequence: TGTGCCAGTAGTACACAACAGAGCTATGGCTACACCTTC. This gives the protein CASSTQQSYGYTF.

The gene calls are TRBV7-2 and TRBJ2-5; TRBD2 matches 16 bases. The V gene end was trimmed by 5 bases and the J gene end by 4 bases; junction bases not matched to a gene: 10. This CDR3 region has 18 residues. CDR1 and CDR2 (germline): SGHTA, FQGNSA. CDR3 nucleotide sequence: TGTGCCAGCAGCCTAAGCGTGGGGACTAGCGGGAGGGGAGAGACCCAGTACTTC. Protein product: CASSLSVGTSGRGETQYF.